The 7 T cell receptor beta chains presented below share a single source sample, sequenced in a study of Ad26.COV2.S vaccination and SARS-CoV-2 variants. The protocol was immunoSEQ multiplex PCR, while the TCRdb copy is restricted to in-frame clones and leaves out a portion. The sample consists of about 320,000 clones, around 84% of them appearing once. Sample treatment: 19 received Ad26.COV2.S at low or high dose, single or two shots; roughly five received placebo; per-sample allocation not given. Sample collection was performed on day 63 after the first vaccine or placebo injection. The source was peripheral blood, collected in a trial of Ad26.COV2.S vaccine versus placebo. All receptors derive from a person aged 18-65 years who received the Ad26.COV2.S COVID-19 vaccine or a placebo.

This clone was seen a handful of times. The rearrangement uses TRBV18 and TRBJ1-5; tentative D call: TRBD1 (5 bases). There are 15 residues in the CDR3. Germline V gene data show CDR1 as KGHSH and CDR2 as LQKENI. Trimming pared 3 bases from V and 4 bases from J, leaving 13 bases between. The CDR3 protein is CASSPAGTANQPQHF. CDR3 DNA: TGTGCCAGCTCACCGGCCGGGACTGCGAATCAGCCCCAGCATTTT.

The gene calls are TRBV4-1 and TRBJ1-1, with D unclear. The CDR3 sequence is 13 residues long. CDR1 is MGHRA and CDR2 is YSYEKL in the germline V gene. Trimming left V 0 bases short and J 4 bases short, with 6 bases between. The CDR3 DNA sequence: TGCGCCAGCAGCCAAGATCTTATCACTGAAGCTTTCTTT. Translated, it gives CASSQDLITEAFF.

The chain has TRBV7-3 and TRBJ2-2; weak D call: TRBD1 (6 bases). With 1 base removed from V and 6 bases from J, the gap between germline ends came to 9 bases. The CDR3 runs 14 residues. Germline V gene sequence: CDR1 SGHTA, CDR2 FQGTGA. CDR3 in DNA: TGTGCCAGCAGCTTAAATGGGGGCCCCGGGGAGCTGTTTTTT. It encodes CASSLNGGPGELFF.

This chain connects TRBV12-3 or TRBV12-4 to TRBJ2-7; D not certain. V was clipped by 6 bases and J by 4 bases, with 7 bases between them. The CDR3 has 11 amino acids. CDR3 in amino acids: CASSSQYEQYF. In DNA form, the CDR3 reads TGTGCCAGCAGCAGCCAATACGAGCAGTACTTC.

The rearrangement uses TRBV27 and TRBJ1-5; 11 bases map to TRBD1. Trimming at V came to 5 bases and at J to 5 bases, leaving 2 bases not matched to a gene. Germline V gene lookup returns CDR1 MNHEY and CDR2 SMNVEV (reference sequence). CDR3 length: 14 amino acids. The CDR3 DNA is TGTGCCAGCAGTCCGGGACAGGGGGATCAGCCCCAGCATTTT. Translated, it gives CASSPGQGDQPQHF.

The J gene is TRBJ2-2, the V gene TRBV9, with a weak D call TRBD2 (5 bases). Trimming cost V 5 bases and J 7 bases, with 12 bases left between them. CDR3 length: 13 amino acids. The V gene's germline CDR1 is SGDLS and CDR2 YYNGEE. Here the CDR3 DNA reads TGTGCCAGCAGTTCGGGGTTTAGCGGGGAGCTGTTTTTT. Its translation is CASSSGFSGELFF.

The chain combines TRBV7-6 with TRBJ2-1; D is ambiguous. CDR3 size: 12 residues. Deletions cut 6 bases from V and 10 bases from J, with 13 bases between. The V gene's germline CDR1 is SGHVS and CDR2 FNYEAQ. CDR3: CASRDPTTEQFF. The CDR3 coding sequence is TGTGCCAGCAGGGACCCGACGACGGAGCAGTTCTTC.